One sample yielded the 24 T cell receptor beta chains listed below, sequenced in a study of response to subunit inactivated influenza vaccine. TCRdb reprocessed the RT-PCR reads via MiXCR and lists one record per CDR3 protein. The table shows over 800,000 distinct CDR3 sequences, with 20% to 25% occurring only once. Sequencing was performed on PBMCs from blood, taken less than 6 days after vaccination. These receptors were taken from a man aged 50 to 59 who received an inactivated influenza vaccine.

A single count supports this clonotype. This chain links TRBV6-2 or TRBV6-3 with TRBJ1-5, with D possibly TRBD1 on 6 matching bases. The length of the CDR3 is 13 residues. From germline, CDR1 is MNHEY and CDR2 SVGEGT. V was trimmed by 6 bases and J by 6 bases, leaving 12 bases between them. CDR3 nucleotide sequence: TGTGCCAGCAGCGTCTCAGGGGTTCAGCCCCAGCATTTT. Amino acids: CASSVSGVQPQHF.

Only a few counts were recorded for this clonotype. J is TRBJ2-5 and V is TRBV7-2; TRBD1 matches 9 bases. V lost 5 bases, J lost 6 bases, and 10 bases stayed unmatched. The CDR3 loop spans 15 amino acids. Looked up from germline, CDR1 is SGHTA and CDR2 is FQGNSA. The CDR3 DNA reads TGTGCCAGCAGCCGTTCCGGGACAGGGCCGAAGACCCAGTACTTC. This codes for CASSRSGTGPKTQYF.

This chain connects TRBV18 to TRBJ2-1; 10 bases are shared with TRBD2. V shed 6 bases, J shed 9 bases, and the junction held 17 bases outside the gene matches. Germline CDR1 and CDR2: KGHSH and LQKENI. This CDR3 spans 17 amino acids. The CDR3 here is CASSPSLTLAGAGEQFF. For the CDR3, the DNA is TGTGCCAGCTCGCCGAGCTTAACCCTAGCGGGAGCGGGTGAGCAGTTCTTC.

The chain couples TRBV27 to TRBJ2-3; D is uncertain. With 0 bases removed from V and 8 bases from J, the gap between germline ends came to 9 bases. The germline V gene has CDR1 MNHEY and CDR2 SMNVEV (reference sequence). The CDR3 loop spans 13 amino acids. As DNA, the CDR3 is TGTGCCAGCAGTTTATCGAGAATGGGTACGCAGTATTTT. Protein sequence: CASSLSRMGTQYF.

The chain has TRBV20-1 and TRBJ2-3; a weak D match, TRBD1 (6 bases). The germline V gene encodes CDR1 DFQATT and CDR2 SNEGSKA (reference sequence). Trimming took 5 bases from V and 0 from J, leaving 9 bases between them. The CDR3 has 13 residues. CDR3 in DNA: TGCAGTGCTCGGACAGATAGCACAGATACGCAGTATTTT. This encodes CSARTDSTDTQYF.

This clonotype was counted a few times. V is TRBV20-1 and J is TRBJ2-3; the D call may be TRBD1 or TRBD2 (5 bases each). V was clipped by 0 bases and J by 0 bases, with 19 bases between them. CDR1 is DFQATT and CDR2 is SNEGSKA in the germline V gene (reference sequence). This CDR3 comprises 18 residues. The CDR3 here is CSARDHWGSTTSTDTQYF. Here the CDR3 DNA reads TGCAGTGCTAGAGATCATTGGGGGAGCACTACTAGCACAGATACGCAGTATTTT.

This chain joins TRBV20-1 and TRBJ2-4; 8 bases agree with TRBD1. The CDR3 totals 15 residues. Unmatched junction bases numbered 13, after V lost 5 bases and J lost 7 bases. Per the germline V gene, CDR1 is DFQATT and CDR2 is SNEGSKA (reference sequence). Written as DNA, the CDR3 is TGCAGTGCTCGAGTCACGGACAGGGCCAGCAACATTCAGTACTTC. Residues: CSARVTDRASNIQYF.

The V and J genes are TRBV3-1 and TRBJ2-1; TRBD2 aligns across 12 bases. The CDR3 sequence is 16 residues long. The junction had 11 bases not matched to a gene; V was cut back by 6 bases and J by 8 bases. Germline values: CDR1 LGHDT, CDR2 YNNKEL (reference sequence). This CDR3 reads CASSPNGLAGTHEQFF. In nucleotides, the CDR3 is TGTGCCAGCAGTCCTAATGGACTAGCGGGAACCCATGAGCAGTTCTTC.

The chain uses TRBV27 and TRBJ2-5; tentative D call: TRBD1 (6 bases). CDR1 is MNHEY, CDR2 SMNVEV, per germline (reference sequence). This CDR3 region has 15 residues. With 4 bases removed from V and 2 bases from J, the gap between germline ends came to 14 bases. In DNA, the CDR3 is TGTGCCAGCAGTTCTGAGGGACACCTTCAAGAGACCCAGTACTTC. Its translation is CASSSEGHLQETQYF.

The chain carries TRBV11-1 and TRBJ2-3, with 7 bases identical to TRBD1. The V segment lost 4 bases and the J segment 0 bases; nucleotides outside the gene matches: 10. From germline, CDR1 is SGHAT and CDR2 FQDESV (reference sequence). The CDR3 is 17 amino acids. The CDR3, as DNA: TGTGCCAGCAGCTCTTCTCTCAGGGGGAGTAGCACAGATACGCAGTATTTT. Protein: CASSSSLRGSSTDTQYF.

This clonotype was counted a few times. V and J are TRBV5-6 and TRBJ2-3, with TRBD2 matching over 8 bases. Losses at the gene ends were 6 bases for V and 7 bases for J; bases not matched to a gene: 13. The CDR3 is 15 residues long. Germline V gives CDR1 SGHDT, CDR2 YYEEEE. The CDR3 DNA is TGTGCCAGCACTATGGGGGCGGGGGGCATAAATACGCAGTATTTT. It is translated as CASTMGAGGINTQYF.

This rearrangement joins TRBV7-6 to TRBJ2-5; D remains unclear. Germline CDR1 reads SGHVS; CDR2 reads FNYEAQ. Trimming cost V 5 bases and J 2 bases, with 12 bases left between them. The CDR3 runs 14 residues. The CDR3 nucleotides are TGTGCCAGCAGCCAGGAACCCAGACAAGAGACCCAGTACTTC. Amino acids: CASSQEPRQETQYF.

This clonotype was seen a few times. V is TRBV10-3 and J is TRBJ1-2, with D perhaps matching TRBD1 (5 bases). Germline V CDR1 and CDR2: ENHRY, SYGVKD. CDR3 length equals 14 residues. V was pared by 7 bases and J by 5 bases, with 17 bases between. The CDR3 sequence is CAITPTAASYGYTF. CDR3 bases: TGTGCCATCACTCCGACAGCGGCAAGTTATGGCTACACCTTC.

In its sample, this clonotype was seen many times. The chain links TRBV4-3 to TRBJ2-3; possibly TRBD1 for D (6 bases). Germline CDR1 LGHNA, CDR2 YSLEER. Between the trimmed V and J ends, which lost 4 bases and 4 bases, there was a span of 21 bases. The CDR3 length is 17 residues. The CDR3 reads CASSLLNGAEGADTQYF. CDR3 coding DNA: TGCGCCAGCAGCCTCCTCAATGGGGCTGAGGGGGCAGATACGCAGTATTTT.

Notes on this clonotype: At one boundary the junction diverges from the germline segment, which might be a read error. The chain has TRBV7-7 and TRBJ2-5; D may correspond to TRBD1 or TRBD2 (5 bases each). The germline V gene has CDR1 SSHAT and CDR2 FNYEAQ (reference sequence). The CDR3 is 15 amino acids. CDR3 residues: CASSLGPGGTETQYF. Written as DNA, the CDR3 is TGTGCTAGCAGCTTAGGGCCTGGGGGTACGGAGACCCAGTACTTC.

This chain links TRBV5-1 with TRBJ2-1; 13 nucleotides line up with TRBD2. This CDR3 contains 16 residues. Losses at the gene ends were 4 bases for V and 7 bases for J; bases not matched to a gene: 8. Germline CDR1 reads SGHRS; CDR2 reads YFSETQ. The CDR3 sequence is CASSRTGTSGENEQFF. The CDR3, as DNA: TGCGCCAGCAGCAGAACCGGGACTAGCGGGGAAAATGAGCAGTTCTTC.

The gene calls are TRBV2 and TRBJ2-2; D is perhaps TRBD1 (6 bases). V lost 7 bases and J lost 5, with 14 bases in between. The CDR3 is 14 residues long. The V gene's germline CDR1 is SNHLY and CDR2 FYNNEI. The CDR3 bases are TGTGCCAGCACCGTCGCCAGGGGAACCGGGGAGCTGTTTTTT. Amino acids: CASTVARGTGELFF. The full variable domain, with the rest looked up from reference TRBV2 and TRBJ2-2, is EPEVTQTPSHQVTQMGQEVILRCVPISNHLYFYWYRQILGQKVEFLVSFYNNEISEKSEIFDDQFSVERPDGSNFTLKIRSTKLEDSAMYFCASTVARGTGELFFGEGSRLTVL.

The chain uses TRBV4-2 and TRBJ2-6; D is unclear. Trimming stripped 1 base from V and 3 bases from J, with 19 bases between. This CDR3 is 19 amino acids long. Germline lookup yields CDR1 LGHNA and CDR2 YNFKEQ. CDR3 DNA sequence: TGTGCCAGCAGCCAAGGGACCGGCCATCAGCGTGGTGGGGCCAACGTCCTGACTTTC. Encoded protein: CASSQGTGHQRGGANVLTF.

The rearrangement uses TRBV5-1 and TRBJ1-1, with 9 nucleotides matching TRBD1. J gave up 1 base and V 4 bases, and 5 bases lay outside the gene matches. The CDR3 loop spans 15 amino acids. Germline V CDR1 and CDR2: SGHRS, YFSETQ. The CDR3 sequence is CASSGDRARNTEAFF. The DNA of the CDR3 is TGCGCCAGCAGCGGGGACAGGGCCAGGAACACTGAAGCTTTCTTT.

The rearrangement links TRBV7-9 to TRBJ2-1; 7 nucleotides agree with TRBD2. CDR1 is SEHNR, CDR2 FQNEAQ, per germline (reference sequence). The V and J ends lost 2 bases and 4 bases, in that order; junction bases with no gene match: 8. The CDR3 contains 16 residues. The CDR3 coding sequence is TGTGCCAGCAGCTTATTGGTGGCTAGCGGTTACAATGAGCAGTTCTTC. As protein: CASSLLVASGYNEQFF.

This clonotype occurred many times. Here the CDR3 reads CASSFSTGWGEQYF. CDR3 sequence (DNA): TGTGCCAGCAGTTTTTCAACAGGGTGGGGCGAGCAGTACTTC. The V gene is TRBV12-3 or TRBV12-4, the J gene TRBJ2-7; tentative D call: TRBD1 (6 bases). The V gene lost 3 bases and the J gene lost 6 bases, with 15 bases spanning the gap. The CDR3 is 14 residues long.

This clonotype was observed at least ten times. CDR3 nucleotides: TGTGCCAGCAGCCCGGTGGGGGTGACCCAGTACTTC. Encoded protein: CASSPVGVTQYF. The chain employs TRBV7-9 and TRBJ2-5; D tentatively reads TRBD1 or TRBD2 (5 bases each). The CDR3 has 12 amino acids. Trimming shortened V by 5 bases and J by 7 bases, and 11 bases separated the two germline ends. Germline assignment: CDR1 SEHNR and CDR2 FQNEAQ (reference sequence).

In its sample, this clonotype was seen a few times. The chain employs TRBV20-1 and TRBJ2-3; TRBD2 is a possible D gene (6 bases). CDR3 length: 14 amino acids. V was shortened by 5 bases and J by 6 bases, with 18 bases between the two germline ends. Germline V gives CDR1 DFQATT, CDR2 SNEGSKA (reference sequence). The CDR3 coding sequence is TGCAGTGCTGGTGCCGGGAGTATCTCTGATACGCAGTATTTT. This codes for CSAGAGSISDTQYF.

The chain links TRBV6-1 to TRBJ1-1; possible D gene TRBD1, 5 bases. The germline CDR1 and CDR2 sequences are MNHNS and SASEGT. The V end was cut by 3 bases, the J end by 0 bases, with 14 bases between. There are 16 residues in the CDR3. DNA for the CDR3: TGTGCCAGCAGTGACGGGACCACCAGATTGAACACTGAAGCTTTCTTT. It specifies CASSDGTTRLNTEAFF.